One T cell receptor (beta chain) is described in this entry. Antigen specificity is unknown. The assay was immunoSEQ multiplex PCR, and TCRdb's table has in-frame clones only and misses some. The sample records over 40,000 clones, 88% being singletons. The record originates from a study of T cells in narcolepsy. General observations from the study: Autoreactive clone sequences were missing from some blood memory CD4+ repertoires.

Material for sequencing was CD45RA- memory CD4+ T cells from PBMCs. The sequence came from a human donor with narcolepsy.

The CDR3 reads CASSLGQGRTQYF. In DNA form, the CDR3 reads TGTGCCAGCAGCCTGGGACAGGGCCGGACCCAGTACTTC. V is TRBV7-8 and J is TRBJ2-5; 9 bases match TRBD1. The CDR3 is made up of 13 amino acids. V gave up 5 bases and J gave up 7 bases; unmatched junction bases: 5. The germline gives CDR1 SGHVS, CDR2 FQNEAQ.